This T cell receptor (beta chain) was recorded in a study of identical twins. Details on this clonotype: Its antigen is undetermined.

Germline trimming cut 2 bases from V and 2 bases from J; bases unmatched to any gene: 5. CDR1 and CDR2 (germline): SGHTA, FQGNSA. The CDR3 is made up of 16 amino acids. TCRdb re-derived calls from the 5' RACE reads in MiXCR, one entry per CDR3 protein. The sample carries 450,000 or so distinct CDR3 sequences, about 24% recorded once. Study outcomes and limitations: Beta out-of-frame sequences showed weaker excess twin sharing.

This sample was shared with a second study, whose subject was T cells expressing NK-cell markers. From that report: Similarly, these clonotypes led the CD3+CD56-NKG2C+ fraction as well in four donors.

The source material was CD4+ T cells sorted from blood. The TCR originated in a woman aged 18-29 years in good health. V usage is TRBV7-2 and J usage is TRBJ2-1, with 8 nucleotides matching TRBD2. CDR3 region: CASSLLGAGAYNEQFF. The DNA for the CDR3 is TGTGCCAGCAGCTTACTAGGAGCGGGGGCCTACAATGAGCAGTTCTTC.